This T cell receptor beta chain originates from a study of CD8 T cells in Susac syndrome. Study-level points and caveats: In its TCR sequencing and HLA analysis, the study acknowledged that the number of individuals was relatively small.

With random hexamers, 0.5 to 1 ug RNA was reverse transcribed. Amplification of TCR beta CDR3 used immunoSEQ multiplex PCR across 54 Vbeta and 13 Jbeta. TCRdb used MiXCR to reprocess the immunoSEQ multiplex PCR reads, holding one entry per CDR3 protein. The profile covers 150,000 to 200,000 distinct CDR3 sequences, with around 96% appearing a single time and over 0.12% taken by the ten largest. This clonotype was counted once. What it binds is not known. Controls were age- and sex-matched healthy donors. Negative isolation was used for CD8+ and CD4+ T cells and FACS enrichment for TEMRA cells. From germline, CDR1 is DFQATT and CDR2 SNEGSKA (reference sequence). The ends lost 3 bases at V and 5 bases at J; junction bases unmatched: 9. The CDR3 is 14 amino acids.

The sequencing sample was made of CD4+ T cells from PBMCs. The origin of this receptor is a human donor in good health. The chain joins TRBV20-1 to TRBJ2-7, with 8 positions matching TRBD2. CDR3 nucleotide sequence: TGCAGTGCTAGTACTCTAGCGGGTTCCGACGAGCAGTACTTC. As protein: CSASTLAGSDEQYF.